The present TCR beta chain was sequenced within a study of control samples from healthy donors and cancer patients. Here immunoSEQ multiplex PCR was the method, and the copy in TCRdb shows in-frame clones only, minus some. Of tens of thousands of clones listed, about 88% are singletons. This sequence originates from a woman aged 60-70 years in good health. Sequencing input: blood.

For the CDR3, the DNA is TGTGCCAGCCGCCGGGACAGGATAAATTCACCCCTCCACTTT. Protein: CASRRDRINSPLHF. The J gene is TRBJ1-6, the V gene TRBV28; TRBD1 agrees at 8 bases. CDR1 and CDR2 (germline): MDHEN, SYDVKM. The J segment lost 7 bases and the V segment lost 8 bases, leaving 7 bases of the junction unmatched. The CDR3 runs 14 residues.